The 9 T cell receptor beta chains below all came from one sample that was sequenced in a study of prognosis after radiotherapy for stage I lung cancer. Template was genomic DNA; TCR beta CDR3 amplified in two multiplex PCR rounds. The first PCR round targeted every TRBV and TRBJ gene with specific primers. TCRdb re-derived calls from the multiplex PCR reads in MiXCR, one entry per CDR3 protein. The table has about 12,000 distinct CDR3 sequences, 45% to 60% seen once; the top ten hold about 20%. Material: PBMCs, obtained before or after stereotactic body radiation therapy (not recorded which). The receptors were gathered from a donor aged 50 or older with non-small cell lung cancer.

To note about this clonotype: A far more abundant clone sits one base away, making this likely a read error. This sequence joins TRBV2 and TRBJ2-2; TRBD2 aligns across 13 bases. Germline CDR1 reads SNHLY; CDR2 reads FYNNEI. Trimming cost V 6 bases and J 9 bases; bases outside gene matches: 13. The CDR3 totals 17 residues. The CDR3 here is CASSSDGLAGVTWELFF. The DNA for the CDR3 is TGTGCCAGCAGCTCCGACGGACTAGCGGGAGTTACCTGGGAGCTGTTTTTT.

This clonotype is termed medium-sized. The V gene is TRBV7-8, the J gene TRBJ2-1; TRBD2 matches at 12 bases. Per the germline V gene, CDR1 is SGHVS and CDR2 is FQNEAQ. V was clipped by 4 bases and J by 1 base; unmatched bases: 11. The CDR3 runs 19 residues. CDR3 DNA: TGTGCCAGCAGCTCAGCTCCGGGACTAGCGGGTGAGTCCTACAATGAGCAGTTCTTC. Translation gives CASSSAPGLAGESYNEQFF. Filled out from reference TRBV7-8 and TRBJ2-1, the complete variable domain reads GAGVSQSPRYKVAKRGQDVALRCDPISGHVSLFWYQQALGQGPEFLTYFQNEAQLDKSGLPSDRFFAERPEGSVSTLKIQRTQQEDSAVYLCASSSAPGLAGESYNEQFFGPGTRLTVL.

With regard to this clonotype: This likely came from a read error, as a far larger clone is one base away. The chain recombines TRBV6-5 with TRBJ2-1; D is unresolved. The CDR3 totals 14 residues. V shed 6 bases and J shed 5 bases, with 14 bases lying between them. Germline CDR1 MNHEY, CDR2 SVGAGI. The CDR3, as DNA: TGTGCCAGCAGGAGTGACCAATTGAACAATGAGCAGTTCTTC. It translates to CASRSDQLNNEQFF.

This clonotype showed up just a few times. A much larger clonotype is one base distant, so this may be a read error. The rearrangement uses TRBV7-9 and TRBJ2-5; D is undetermined. CDR1 and CDR2 (germline): SEHNR, FQNEAQ (reference sequence). The germline V and J ends were trimmed by 2 bases and 5 bases, with 18 bases remaining between them. The CDR3 covers 16 residues. CDR3 coding DNA: TGTGCCAGCAGCTTAAGTTTAGGTAAGGTCGGCGAGACCCAGTACTTC. Protein: CASSLSLGKVGETQYF.

As to this clonotype: A read error likely explains this, since a far larger clone differs by one base. The chain carries TRBV27 and TRBJ2-7; possible D gene TRBD2, 6 bases. Germline V gene data show CDR1 as MNHEY and CDR2 as SMNVEV (reference sequence). V lost 5 bases and J 10 bases, leaving 15 bases between the germline ends. The CDR3 spans 12 residues. The CDR3 sequence is CASSPPWGDQYF. The CDR3 coding sequence is TGTGCCAGCAGTCCCCCCTGGGGGGATCAGTACTTC.

The rearrangement links TRBV20-1 to TRBJ2-7; 7 bases agree with TRBD1. Germline CDR1 DFQATT, CDR2 SNEGSKA (reference sequence). The CDR3 consists of 14 residues. V lost 3 bases to trimming and J lost 10 bases; unmatched junction nucleotides: 15. In nucleotides, the CDR3 is TGCAGTGCTAGGAAGGGACAGAGCTCCTACTATCAGTACTTC. It yields the protein CSARKGQSSYYQYF.

On this clonotype itself: One junction end disagrees with the germline gene, perhaps due to a read error. The rearrangement joins TRBV7-9 to TRBJ2-3; D is unresolved. Per germline, CDR1 SEHNR and CDR2 FQNEAQ (reference sequence). The CDR3 sequence is 14 residues long. The CDR3 nucleotides read TGTTCCAGCAGCTTAGATTGGAGCACAGATACGCAGTACTTT. It is translated as CSSSLDWSTDTQYF. The variable domain in full, with the rest retrieved from reference TRBV7-9 and TRBJ2-3, is DTGVSQNPRHKITKRGQNVTFRCDPISEHNRLYWYRQTLGQGPEFLTYFQNEAQLEKSRLLSDRFSAERPKGSFSTLEIQRTEQGDSAMYLCSSSLDWSTDTQYFGPGTRLTVL.

This clonotype is categorized as medium-sized. V gene TRBV2 combines with J gene TRBJ1-2; perhaps TRBD1 as D (6 bases). V was pared by 3 bases and J by 2 bases, with 7 bases between. Germline CDR1 SNHLY, CDR2 FYNNEI. This CDR3 has 13 residues. The CDR3 sequence is CASSEDRNYGYTF. CDR3 nucleotides: TGTGCCAGCAGTGAGGACAGAAACTATGGCTACACCTTC.

For this clonotype: A single base is all that separates this from a far larger clone, so a read error is likely. The chain combines TRBV6-4 with TRBJ2-1; 9 bases match TRBD1. J gave up 9 bases and V 7 bases, and 19 bases lay outside the gene matches. CDR3 size: 17 residues. CDR1 and CDR2 (germline): MRHNA, SNTAGT. In DNA, the CDR3 is TGTGCCAGCATTTACCTAGAGTCCGGGACAGGGAGTACTGAGCAGTTCTTC. This codes for CASIYLESGTGSTEQFF.